What follows are 21 T cell receptor beta chains derived from one specimen sequenced in a study of blood T cell repertoires in COVID-19. The repertoire was sequenced with immunoSEQ multiplex PCR; TCRdb's copy has only in-frame clones and lacks some. This table holds about 87,000 clones, about 79% found once. Sequencing input: peripheral blood. Source of these receptors: a woman between 45 and 60 years old with acute or convalescent COVID-19.

V gene TRBV27 combines with J gene TRBJ2-1; 7 bases line up with TRBD2. CDR3 length equals 15 residues. Trimming at V came to 2 bases and at J to 1 base, leaving 2 bases not matched to a gene. Germline assignment: CDR1 MNHEY and CDR2 SMNVEV (reference sequence). DNA for the CDR3: TGTGCCAGCAGTTTAGCGGGAGTGTCCTACAATGAGCAGTTCTTC. Protein sequence: CASSLAGVSYNEQFF.

The V gene is TRBV28, the J gene TRBJ1-1; D gene unclear. There are 15 residues in the CDR3. Trimming took off 1 base at V and 5 bases at J, with 14 bases between the two ends. Germline V gene data show CDR1 as MDHEN and CDR2 as SYDVKM. The CDR3 DNA reads as TGTGCCAGCAGTTTATCATGGAGGGCGGGGACTGAAGCTTTCTTT. Translation gives CASSLSWRAGTEAFF.

The rearrangement uses TRBV5-1 and TRBJ1-6; possibly TRBD1 for D (5 bases). The CDR3 has 16 amino acids. Trimming stripped 0 bases from V and 10 bases from J, with 17 bases between. Per germline, CDR1 SGHRS and CDR2 YFSETQ. The CDR3 nucleotides are TGCGCCAGCAGCTTGGGGGAGGGAGGGGTAGGATCACCCCTCCACTTT. As protein: CASSLGEGGVGSPLHF.

This chain uses TRBV3-1 (or the pseudogene TRBV3-2) with TRBJ1-4, with a possible D match to TRBD1 (6 bases). Germline lookup yields CDR1 LGHDT and CDR2 YNNKEL (reference sequence). The V gene lost 7 bases and the J gene lost 8 bases, with 17 bases spanning the gap. The CDR3 covers 14 residues. Here the CDR3 DNA reads TGTGCCAGCACCCTTAAGGGGGGGGACGAAAAACTGTTTTTT. This translates into CASTLKGGDEKLFF.

CDR3 DNA sequence: TGTGCCAGCAGTACCCCGGGACAGGGGGTTTTCTTT. Amino acid sequence: CASSTPGQGVFF. This chain links TRBV28 with TRBJ1-1; 11 bases are shared with TRBD1. The length of the CDR3 is 12 residues. V lost 5 bases to trimming and J lost 13 bases; unmatched junction nucleotides: 6. Germline V CDR1 and CDR2: MDHEN, SYDVKM.

V gene TRBV18 combines with J gene TRBJ1-5; no definite D call. V lost 6 bases and J 2 bases, leaving 17 bases between the germline ends. Germline CDR1 is KGHSH and CDR2 is LQKENI. CDR3 length equals 16 residues. CDR3 amino acids: CASSSATGVGNQPQHF. The CDR3 nucleotides read TGTGCCAGCTCCTCGGCGACGGGTGTCGGCAATCAGCCCCAGCATTTT.

The chain uses TRBV6-4 and TRBJ1-6; perhaps TRBD1 as D (6 bases). Germline V gene lookup returns CDR1 MRHNA and CDR2 SNTAGT. The CDR3 consists of 14 residues. V lost 5 bases, J lost 9 bases, and 14 bases lay in between. The CDR3 here is CASSPGQSGSPLHF. The CDR3 nucleotides read TGTGCCAGCAGTCCTGGACAGTCCGGTTCACCCCTCCACTTT.

The V gene is TRBV19, the J gene TRBJ2-6, with 9 bases that match TRBD1. The CDR3 consists of 19 residues. Losses at the gene ends were 8 bases for V and 1 base for J; bases not matched to a gene: 15. The germline gives CDR1 LNHDA, CDR2 SQIVND (reference sequence). The CDR3 sequence: CASDAWPGQGLSGANVLTF. The CDR3 DNA follows: TGTGCCAGTGATGCCTGGCCGGGACAGGGACTATCTGGGGCCAACGTCCTGACTTTC. Filled out from reference TRBV19 and TRBJ2-6, the complete variable domain reads DGGITQSPKYLFRKEGQNVTLSCEQNLNHDAMYWYRQDPGQGLRLIYYSQIVNDFQKGDIAEGYSVSREKKESFPLTVTSAQKNPTAFYLCASDAWPGQGLSGANVLTFGAGSRLTVL.

This clone appeared a single time. The chain combines TRBV7-3 with TRBJ2-1, with D perhaps matching TRBD1 (6 bases). Germline CDR1 and CDR2: SGHTA and FQGTGA. The CDR3 is made up of 13 amino acids. V was clipped by 3 bases and J by 10 bases, with 13 bases between them. CDR3 sequence reads: CASSFKGGTEQFF. The CDR3 DNA sequence: TGTGCCAGCAGCTTTAAAGGGGGTACGGAGCAGTTCTTC.

The V gene is TRBV28, the J gene TRBJ1-2, with D possibly TRBD1 on 6 matching bases. Per germline, CDR1 MDHEN and CDR2 SYDVKM. Trimming removed 3 bases at V and 8 bases at J, with 13 bases between. The CDR3 contains 13 residues. The DNA for the CDR3 is TGTGCCAGCAGTTTGGACAGCGTCTGGGGCTACACCTTC. Translation gives CASSLDSVWGYTF.

This rearrangement joins TRBV3-1 (or the pseudogene TRBV3-2) to TRBJ1-5; 9 positions agree with TRBD1. Germline-derived CDR1 and CDR2 are LGHDT and YNNKEL (reference sequence). V lost 8 bases and J lost 5; bases outside the gene matches: 4. The CDR3 length is 13 residues. The CDR3 region has the DNA TGTGCCAGCGGATACAGGGGGCATCAGCCCCAGCATTTT. Encoded protein: CASGYRGHQPQHF.

J is TRBJ1-6 and V is TRBV6-1, with a weak D call TRBD1 (6 bases). The CDR3 sequence is 18 residues long. CDR1 is MNHNS and CDR2 is SASEGT in the germline V gene. Between the trimmed V and J ends, which lost 2 bases and 0 bases, there was a span of 14 bases. CDR3 DNA sequence: TGTGCCAGCAGTGAAATACAGGGCGGGGGCTCCTATAATTCACCCCTCCACTTT. Translated: CASSEIQGGGSYNSPLHF.

The V call is TRBV5-1, the J call TRBJ2-3; possibly TRBD2 for D (6 bases). The V end lost 5 bases, the J end lost 2 bases, and 36 bases lay between the germline ends. The CDR3 contains 22 residues. Germline V gene sequence: CDR1 SGHRS, CDR2 YFSETQ. In DNA form, the CDR3 reads TGCGCCAGCAGACGGGGGAAGGCACCGGACTTTGTCAGCCCCTCGTTCACAGATACGCAGTATTTT. Its translation is CASRRGKAPDFVSPSFTDTQYF.

The J gene is TRBJ2-7, the V gene TRBV27, with 7 bases identical to TRBD1. Trimming cost V 6 bases and J 2 bases; bases outside gene matches: 4. The CDR3 extends over 13 amino acids. Germline CDR1 is MNHEY and CDR2 is SMNVEV (reference sequence). CDR3 bases: TGTGCCAGCAGAGCCGGGACAGCCTACGAGCAGTACTTC. It is translated as CASRAGTAYEQYF.

The V and J genes are TRBV2 and TRBJ2-1; tentatively, D is TRBD1 (5 bases). Trimming cost V 8 bases and J 0 bases, with 14 bases left between them. The germline gives CDR1 SNHLY, CDR2 FYNNEI. CDR3 size: 15 residues. The CDR3 sequence: CASELDTSSYNEQFF. In DNA, the CDR3 is TGTGCCAGCGAACTGGACACAAGCTCCTACAATGAGCAGTTCTTC.

CDR3 in DNA: TGTGCCAGCAGTCCTCGGGACAGCCTGAACACTGAAGCTTTCTTT. Protein: CASSPRDSLNTEAFF. The chain is built from TRBV28 and TRBJ1-1; 7 bases fit TRBD1. Germline V gene sequence: CDR1 MDHEN, CDR2 SYDVKM. This CDR3 is 15 amino acids long. J gave up 0 bases and V 5 bases, and 6 bases lay outside the gene matches. Together with reference TRBV28 and TRBJ1-1, the CDR3 gives the full variable domain: DVKVTQSSRYLVKRTGEKVFLECVQDMDHENMFWYRQDPGLGLRLIYFSYDVKMKEKGDIPEGYSVSREKKERFSLILESASTNQTSMYLCASSPRDSLNTEAFFGQGTRLTVV.

This clone was detected once. The rearrangement uses TRBV13 and TRBJ2-3; TRBD2 agrees at 9 bases. Germline-derived CDR1 and CDR2 are PRHDT and FYEKMQ (reference sequence). There are 17 residues in the CDR3. J was trimmed by 2 bases and V by 1 base; bases with no gene match: 7. The CDR3 DNA reads as TGTGCCAGCAGCTTAGAAGCGGGGGGTTACTACACAGATACGCAGTATTTT. Translation gives CASSLEAGGYYTDTQYF.

J is TRBJ2-1 and V is TRBV28, with 16 positions matching TRBD2. The CDR3 consists of 16 residues. V dropped 2 bases and J dropped 9; count of bases not matched to a gene: 4. Germline CDR1 is MDHEN and CDR2 is SYDVKM. CDR3 DNA: TGTGCCAGCAGTTTAAAGGGACTAGCGGGGGGGTCTGAGCAGTTCTTC. Its translation is CASSLKGLAGGSEQFF.

This clone was seen a handful of times. J is TRBJ1-1 and V is TRBV6-5; 9 bases map to TRBD1. The germline V gene encodes CDR1 MNHEY and CDR2 SVGAGI. The CDR3 consists of 14 residues. The V segment lost 0 bases and the J segment 10 bases; nucleotides outside the gene matches: 6. CDR3 bases: TGTGCCAGCAGTTACTCGCGGGACAGGGCGCGAGCTTTCTTT. Residues: CASSYSRDRARAFF.

V is TRBV27 and J is TRBJ2-1; possibly TRBD1 for D (6 bases). The germline CDR1 and CDR2 sequences are MNHEY and SMNVEV (reference sequence). The CDR3 consists of 15 residues. Trimming pared 6 bases from V and 9 bases from J, leaving 21 bases between. DNA of the CDR3: TGTGCCAGCAGACAACGGGGCAGGGGATCTGGTGAGCAGTTCTTC. Encoded protein: CASRQRGRGSGEQFF.

The J gene is TRBJ1-1, the V gene TRBV7-2; 8 bases match TRBD1. The CDR3 extends over 14 amino acids. Germline CDR1 reads SGHTA; CDR2 reads FQGNSA. J lost 4 bases, V lost 5 bases, and 6 bases had no gene match. CDR3 residues: CASSPQGAGTEAFF. Here the CDR3 DNA reads TGTGCCAGCAGCCCCCAGGGGGCGGGCACTGAAGCTTTCTTT.